This T cell receptor beta chain comes out of a study of cytomegalovirus exposure and HLA in healthy donors. Germline CDR1 and CDR2: SGHTA and FQGNSA. This CDR3 is built from 17 residues. With 5 bases clipped from V and 0 bases from J, the junction kept 8 bases outside the gene matches. In regard to this clone: The antigen remains unidentified.

Study-wide results and limits: Overall, approximately 150 TCR beta chains were annotated as cytomegalovirus-associated. Rare TCR sequences predominated, though certain public TCRs were found in many donors. V- and J-gene trimming in TCR beta was tied to a missense DCLRE1C variant by an analysis performed later.

The PCR contained 60 Vbeta and 13 Jbeta primers. This table comes from immunoSEQ multiplex PCR, and its TCRdb copy is limited to in-frame clones, with some not included. Of about 160,000 clones listed, around 90% are singletons. The receptor was isolated from a woman in her thirties in good health and CMV-seronegative. The sample comprised PBMCs. The rearrangement links TRBV7-2 to TRBJ2-2, with 8 bases identical to TRBD2. The CDR3 loop is CASSHLSGRTNTGELFF. The DNA for the CDR3 is TGTGCCAGCAGCCACCTGAGCGGGAGAACGAACACCGGGGAGCTGTTTTTT.